Listed here are 17 T cell receptor beta chains from one sample, sequenced in a study of blood T cell repertoires in COVID-19. The method was immunoSEQ multiplex PCR; TCRdb's version includes in-frame clones alone and lacks a portion of them. The sample yields over 200,000 clones, about 89% seen once. The sequenced material came from peripheral blood. The receptors derive from a woman between 35 and 50 years old with acute or convalescent COVID-19.

This clone was seen only once. The gene calls are TRBV5-1 and TRBJ2-3; the match to TRBD2 covers 10 bases. The CDR3 is made up of 15 amino acids. Germline lookup yields CDR1 SGHRS and CDR2 YFSETQ. V shed 2 bases and J 5 bases; nucleotides not matched to a gene: 5. In nucleotides, the CDR3 is TGCGCCAGCAGCTTCAGCGGGGGGGCCGGAGATACGCAGTATTTT. Amino acids: CASSFSGGAGDTQYF.

The CDR3 spells CASSIDGAGELFF. The CDR3 coding sequence is TGTGCCAGTAGTATTGACGGAGCCGGGGAGCTGTTTTTT. The chain recombines TRBV19 with TRBJ2-2; D unresolved. Trimming took off 3 bases at V and 6 bases at J, with 8 bases between the two ends. Germline V lookup: CDR1 LNHDA, CDR2 SQIVND (reference sequence). The CDR3 runs 13 residues.

V usage is TRBV2 and J usage is TRBJ2-7; D uncertain. This CDR3 contains 11 residues. V was cut by 4 bases and J by 8 bases, with 9 bases left in between. The germline V gene encodes CDR1 SNHLY and CDR2 FYNNEI. The CDR3 bases are TGTGCCAGCAGTGCCGGTGTACAGCAGTACGTC. Its translation is CASSAGVQQYV.

The chain employs TRBV2 and TRBJ2-7, with a weak D call TRBD2 (6 bases). Trimming pared 7 bases from V and 4 bases from J, leaving 14 bases between. The CDR3 has 13 residues. Germline V gene data show CDR1 as SNHLY and CDR2 as FYNNEI. CDR3 sequence: CASKRNREYEQYV. CDR3 coding DNA: TGTGCCAGCAAACGAAACCGGGAGTACGAGCAGTACGTC.

The chain carries TRBV7-3 and TRBJ1-1; a weak D match, TRBD1 (6 bases). The length of the CDR3 is 14 residues. The germline CDR1 and CDR2 sequences are SGHTA and FQGTGA. Trimming pared 5 bases from V and 0 bases from J, leaving 10 bases between. CDR3 nucleotides: TGTGCCAGCAGCCGGACAGCCATGAACACTGAAGCTTTCTTT. Its translation: CASSRTAMNTEAFF.

The chain links TRBV29-1 to TRBJ1-4, with a weak D call TRBD1 (5 bases). V was shortened by 3 bases and J by 8 bases, with 16 bases between the two germline ends. The CDR3 is 14 amino acids. Germline lookup yields CDR1 SQVTM and CDR2 ANQGSEA. The CDR3: CSVDYGRGREKLFF. The CDR3 DNA follows: TGCAGCGTTGATTACGGGAGGGGACGAGAAAAACTGTTTTTT.

The J gene is TRBJ1-2, the V gene TRBV9, with 9 positions matching TRBD1. J gave up 6 bases and V 3 bases, and 9 bases lay outside the gene matches. From germline, CDR1 is SGDLS and CDR2 YYNGEE. The CDR3 contains 15 residues. The CDR3, as DNA: TGTGCCAGCAGCGCCTTACAGGGGGCAATGGATGGCTACACCTTC. Amino acid sequence: CASSALQGAMDGYTF.

J is TRBJ1-1 and V is TRBV27; TRBD1 might be the D (5 bases). There are 14 residues in the CDR3. The germline V gene encodes CDR1 MNHEY and CDR2 SMNVEV (reference sequence). Trimming stripped 5 bases from V and 6 bases from J, with 16 bases between. The CDR3 coding sequence is TGTGCCAGCAGTCTGGGGATTTTGGGGCCTGAAGCTTTCTTT. Translation: CASSLGILGPEAFF.

V and J are TRBV30 and TRBJ1-5, with D perhaps TRBD1 (6 bases). Trimming took off 5 bases at V and 3 bases at J, with 17 bases between the two ends. The CDR3 has 15 residues. Germline V gene sequence: CDR1 GTSNPN, CDR2 SVGIG (reference sequence). CDR3 sequence (DNA): TGTGCCTGGGCTCCCAGGGGCTCCTTCAATCAGCCCCAGCATTTT. Amino acid sequence: CAWAPRGSFNQPQHF.

The CDR3 sequence is CASSPEVDGTEAFF. The CDR3 DNA reads as TGTGCCAGCAGCCCGGAGGTGGACGGCACTGAAGCTTTCTTT. This chain connects TRBV13 to TRBJ1-1; D remains unclear. Between the trimmed V and J ends, which lost 5 bases and 4 bases, there was a span of 14 bases. The V gene's germline CDR1 is PRHDT and CDR2 FYEKMQ (reference sequence). CDR3 length equals 14 residues.

The rearrangement uses TRBV6-5 and TRBJ1-6; D is unclear. Germline lookup yields CDR1 MNHEY and CDR2 SVGAGI. This CDR3 is built from 12 residues. Trimming removed 8 bases at V and 6 bases at J, with 8 bases between. CDR3: CASQHTNSPLHF. CDR3 bases: TGTGCCAGCCAACACACTAATTCACCCCTCCACTTT.

This rearrangement joins TRBV18 to TRBJ1-1; D is undetermined. Trimming pared 4 bases from V and 5 bases from J, leaving 14 bases between. The CDR3 is 14 residues long. CDR1 is KGHSH, CDR2 LQKENI, per germline. CDR3 nucleotide sequence: TGTGCCAGCTCACTCATGGACGCGGGGACTGAAGCTTTCTTT. Protein: CASSLMDAGTEAFF.

CDR3 nucleotides: TGCGCCAGCAGCTTGGGAGGGACAGGGGGTGATTCACCCCTCCACTTT. It encodes CASSLGGTGGDSPLHF. V is TRBV5-1 and J is TRBJ1-6, with TRBD1 matching 11 bases. CDR1 is SGHRS and CDR2 is YFSETQ in the germline V gene. V lost 0 bases and J lost 8; bases outside the gene matches: 4. This CDR3 is built from 16 residues.

V is TRBV2 and J is TRBJ1-2; 9 nucleotides match TRBD1. The CDR3 loop spans 16 amino acids. J was trimmed by 4 bases and V by 2 bases; bases with no gene match: 8. Germline CDR1 SNHLY, CDR2 FYNNEI. The DNA for the CDR3 is TGTGCCAGCAGTGAACTTGACAGGGGGATTAGCTATGGCTACACCTTC. It yields the protein CASSELDRGISYGYTF.

V usage is TRBV3-1 (or the pseudogene TRBV3-2) and J usage is TRBJ1-2; no clear D. The V and J ends lost 9 bases and 5 bases respectively, with 13 bases between them. The length of the CDR3 is 12 residues. Per the germline V gene, CDR1 is LGHDT and CDR2 is YNNKEL (reference sequence). This chain's CDR3 is CASGTTVYGYTF. The CDR3 coding sequence is TGTGCCAGTGGCACGACTGTTTATGGCTACACCTTC.

This clone showed up just once. CDR3 coding DNA: TGTGCCAGCAGCCCCGGGGAGGGCTACACCTTC. Protein: CASSPGEGYTF. The rearrangement links TRBV7-9 to TRBJ1-2; D call uncertain. Between the trimmed V and J ends, which lost 5 bases and 8 bases, there was a span of 9 bases. This CDR3 has 11 amino acids. Germline-derived CDR1 and CDR2 are SEHNR and FQNEAQ (reference sequence).

The V gene is TRBV19, the J gene TRBJ1-5, with D maybe TRBD1 (6 bases). V dropped 3 bases and J dropped 0 bases, with 15 bases sitting between them. CDR1 and CDR2 (germline): LNHDA, SQIVND (reference sequence). This CDR3 has 17 amino acids. Written as DNA, the CDR3 is TGTGCCAGTAGTATCCTAGGACAGACTGATAGCAATCAGCCCCAGCATTTT. It codes for CASSILGQTDSNQPQHF. Combining the CDR3 with reference TRBV19 and TRBJ1-5 gives the whole variable domain DGGITQSPKYLFRKEGQNVTLSCEQNLNHDAMYWYRQDPGQGLRLIYYSQIVNDFQKGDIAEGYSVSREKKESFPLTVTSAQKNPTAFYLCASSILGQTDSNQPQHFGDGTRLSIL.